The 29 T cell receptor beta chains below come from one sample, sequenced in a study of blood T cells in healthy people across ages. Through a sample-barcoded 5' primer and a J-beta primer mix, a second PCR was run for roughly 7 to 12 cycles. One entry per CDR3 protein results from TCRdb running MiXCR on the 5' RACE reads. Of around 780,000 distinct CDR3 sequences listed, 20% to 30% are singletons. A further study also used this sample, focusing on T cells of mothers and their children.

Sample: blood. These TCRs come from a boy younger than 18 in good health.

The chain combines TRBV9 with TRBJ1-4, with D unresolved. V lost 1 base and J lost 5, with 15 bases in between. CDR3 length: 16 amino acids. The germline gives CDR1 SGDLS, CDR2 YYNGEE. The CDR3 bases are TGTGCCAGCAGCGTATCCCCGAGCACAGAGAATGAAAAACTGTTTTTT. It codes for CASSVSPSTENEKLFF.

J is TRBJ1-1 and V is TRBV29-1; D gene unclear. The CDR3 is 8 amino acids. V gave up 6 bases and J gave up 11 bases, with 7 bases separating them. Looked up from germline, CDR1 is SQVTM and CDR2 is ANQGSEA. CDR3 sequence: CSVETAFF. Here the CDR3 DNA reads TGCAGCGTCGAGACGGCTTTCTTT. The full variable domain, its missing parts supplied by reference TRBV29-1 and TRBJ1-1, is SAVISQKPSRDICQRGTSLTIQCQVDSQVTMMFWYRQQPGQSLTLIATANQGSEATYESGFVIDKFPISRPNLTFSTLTVSNMSPEDSSIYLCSVETAFFGQGTRLTVV.

Only a few counts were recorded for this clonotype. The V and J genes are TRBV9 and TRBJ2-1, with 7 bases matching TRBD1. J gave up 0 bases and V 4 bases, and 7 bases lay outside the gene matches. The CDR3 spans 16 residues. Germline CDR1 reads SGDLS; CDR2 reads YYNGEE. This CDR3 reads CASSPGTESSYNEQFF. DNA of the CDR3: TGTGCCAGCAGCCCCGGGACAGAGAGCTCCTACAATGAGCAGTTCTTC.

This chain connects TRBV5-1 to TRBJ2-6; D might be TRBD1 or TRBD2, each matching 6 bases. From germline, CDR1 is SGHRS and CDR2 YFSETQ. Trimming removed 3 bases at V and 0 bases at J, with 10 bases between. This CDR3 is 16 amino acids long. In DNA form, the CDR3 reads TGCGCCAGCAGCTCGGGGGCCTACTCTGGGGCCAACGTCCTGACTTTC. It translates to CASSSGAYSGANVLTF.

This chain uses TRBV20-1 with TRBJ2-7; 11 bases are a match to TRBD2. Germline V lookup: CDR1 DFQATT, CDR2 SNEGSKA (reference sequence). Trimming removed 5 bases from V and 5 bases from J; junction bases left unmatched: 8. This CDR3 spans 14 amino acids. The CDR3 coding sequence is TGCAGTGCTCGGACTAGCGGGCTTAATAACGAGCAGTACTTC. Residues: CSARTSGLNNEQYF.

CDR3 coding DNA: TGTGCCAGCAGTTTCAGGGCTAGAAACACCGGGGAGCTGTTTTTT. This sequence encodes CASSFRARNTGELFF. The chain is built from TRBV12-3 or TRBV12-4 and TRBJ2-2, with D perhaps matching TRBD1 (5 bases). V was cut by 3 bases and J by 2 bases, with 10 bases left in between. The CDR3 contains 15 residues.

This clonotype occurred a few times. The chain is built from TRBV7-9 and TRBJ2-1; tentatively, D is TRBD1 (6 bases). The V end was cut by 4 bases, the J end by 3 bases, with 13 bases between. Germline loops: CDR1 SEHNR, CDR2 FQNEAQ (reference sequence). The CDR3 covers 15 residues. The CDR3 bases are TGTGCCAGCAGCTACGGACAGCTTTTCTACAATGAGCAGTTCTTC. It yields the protein CASSYGQLFYNEQFF.

This clonotype showed up just a few times. The J gene is TRBJ2-3, the V gene TRBV5-1; 9 bases align to TRBD2. Looked up from germline, CDR1 is SGHRS and CDR2 is YFSETQ. The CDR3 consists of 17 residues. The V segment lost 3 bases and the J segment 7 bases; nucleotides outside the gene matches: 15. CDR3 in amino acids: CASSSNLAGASRNTQYF. For the CDR3, the DNA is TGCGCCAGCAGCTCCAATTTAGCGGGGGCCTCTAGGAATACGCAGTATTTT.

The V call is TRBV24-1, the J call TRBJ2-1; 11 nucleotides match TRBD2. The V gene's germline CDR1 is KGHDR and CDR2 SFDVKD. With V trimmed by 4 bases and J by 6 bases, 7 bases remained unmatched. CDR3 size: 16 residues. The CDR3 DNA sequence: TGTGCCACCAGTGAGGCCGGGACTAGCGGACCCAATGAGCAGTTCTTC. Translation gives CATSEAGTSGPNEQFF.

The chain is built from TRBV28 and TRBJ2-7; possible D gene TRBD2, 6 bases. Germline V CDR1 and CDR2: MDHEN, SYDVKM. Trimming took off 6 bases at V and 4 bases at J, with 25 bases between the two ends. The length of the CDR3 is 17 residues. The CDR3 reads CASRYSRDFYPFYEQYF. In DNA form, the CDR3 reads TGTGCCAGCAGATATTCTCGGGACTTTTACCCATTTTACGAGCAGTACTTC.

This clonotype came up a few times. J is TRBJ2-5 and V is TRBV7-9; D unresolved. CDR3 length: 16 amino acids. Germline loops: CDR1 SEHNR, CDR2 FQNEAQ (reference sequence). The ends were cut back, 5 bases at V and 1 base at J, with 17 bases in the middle. The CDR3 DNA reads as TGTGCCAGCAGCCATCCTATCTCTGCGATCCAAGAGACCCAGTACTTC. Translation: CASSHPISAIQETQYF.

The chain uses TRBV7-2 and TRBJ1-2, with D tentatively TRBD1 (6 bases). Per germline, CDR1 SGHTA and CDR2 FQGNSA. V lost 5 bases, J lost 2 bases, and 15 bases lay in between. This CDR3 has 15 amino acids. The CDR3 nucleotides are TGTGCCAGCAGCCCAGGACAGCCAGGGAACTATGGCTACACCTTC. Its protein is CASSPGQPGNYGYTF.

This clonotype has more than one count but fewer than ten. This chain connects TRBV29-1 to TRBJ2-4; TRBD2 might be the D (5 bases). V gave up 6 bases and J gave up 5 bases, with 11 bases separating them. The CDR3 has 12 amino acids. Germline CDR1 reads SQVTM; CDR2 reads ANQGSEA. The CDR3 reads CSVGLSQNIQYF. CDR3 DNA: TGCAGCGTCGGACTTTCTCAAAACATTCAGTACTTC.

J is TRBJ2-3 and V is TRBV7-2, with D unresolved. This CDR3 has 14 amino acids. CDR1 SGHTA and CDR2 FQGNSA come from the germline V gene. The V gene lost 4 bases and the J gene lost 0 bases, with 8 bases spanning the gap. The CDR3 region has the DNA TGTGCCAGCAGCTCGAGAGTTAGCACAGATACGCAGTATTTT. Protein: CASSSRVSTDTQYF.

There are a few counts of this clonotype. The chain links TRBV7-6 to TRBJ2-7, with TRBD1 matching 8 bases. The CDR3 runs 16 residues. Unmatched junction bases numbered 11, after V lost 5 bases and J lost 2 bases. Germline V gene lookup returns CDR1 SGHVS and CDR2 FNYEAQ. The CDR3 here is CASSTGVGQEAYEQYF. CDR3 nucleotide sequence: TGTGCCAGCAGCACAGGTGTGGGACAGGAAGCCTACGAGCAGTACTTC.

This clonotype was picked up a small number of times. V is TRBV28 and J is TRBJ2-5; 7 nucleotides align to TRBD1. The DNA end favors TRBJ2-7, so the J call may be wrong. Looked up from germline, CDR1 is MDHEN and CDR2 is SYDVKM. CDR3 size: 15 residues. This CDR3 is CASSPIDRDSYEQYF. The CDR3 region has the DNA TGTGCCAGCAGCCCCATCGACAGGGACTCCTACGAGCAGTACTTC.

The chain couples TRBV6-1 to TRBJ2-7, with 13 bases identical to TRBD2. The J call is uncertain, as TRBJ2-1 better fits the DNA end. Germline V lookup: CDR1 MNHNS, CDR2 SASEGT. The CDR3 runs to 17 residues. In DNA, the CDR3 is TGTGCCAGCAGTAGGACTAGCGGGGGCGCCTTGGACAATGAGCAGTTCTTC. It specifies CASSRTSGGALDNEQFF.

A few counts support this clonotype. The gene calls are TRBV4-1 and TRBJ2-7; 8 bases line up with TRBD2. CDR1 is MGHRA and CDR2 is YSYEKL in the germline V gene. There are 16 residues in the CDR3. V lost 1 base and J lost 4; bases outside the gene matches: 9. In DNA, the CDR3 is TGCGCCAGCAGCCAAGCTCCAGGGACGGGAGGGTACGAGCAGTACTTC. Translating gives CASSQAPGTGGYEQYF.

Regarding this clonotype: Because the CDR3 is missing its conserved closing phenylalanine or tryptophan, this is likely a read error. The J gene is TRBJ1-2, the V gene TRBV12-3 or TRBV12-4; D ambiguous. This CDR3 contains 13 residues. Trimming cost V 8 bases and J 7 bases, with 17 bases left between them. CDR3 DNA sequence: TGTGCCAGCGGAAATCGGGGTAAAGGTGGCTACACCTCC. Translating it yields CASGNRGKGGYTS.

This clonotype was counted a few times. The rearrangement links TRBV7-9 to TRBJ2-5; no reliable D call. The J call could be wrong; TRBJ2-7 is a better fit for the DNA end. The V gene's germline CDR1 is SEHNR and CDR2 FQNEAQ (reference sequence). The CDR3 runs 14 residues. CDR3 loop: CASSLGPTQYEQYF. CDR3 bases: TGTGCCAGCAGCTTAGGTCCGACCCAGTACGAGCAGTACTTC.

DNA of the CDR3: TGTGCCACCAGTTCTCCAGGGATCACAGATACGCAGTATTTT. This sequence encodes CATSSPGITDTQYF. The V gene is TRBV24-1, the J gene TRBJ2-3, with D maybe TRBD1 (5 bases). Trimming cost V 6 bases and J 2 bases, with 11 bases left between them. CDR1 is KGHDR and CDR2 is SFDVKD in the germline V gene. This CDR3 has 14 residues.

This clonotype came up a few times. V usage is TRBV30 and J usage is TRBJ2-5; the D gene is possibly TRBD1 (6 bases). The length of the CDR3 is 13 residues. The V gene's germline CDR1 is GTSNPN and CDR2 SVGIG (reference sequence). V lost 0 bases and J lost 3, with 8 bases in between. The CDR3 protein is CAWSVGGEETQYF. CDR3 DNA sequence: TGTGCCTGGAGTGTAGGGGGAGAAGAGACCCAGTACTTC.

V usage is TRBV5-1 and J usage is TRBJ2-3; a possible D gene is TRBD2 (5 bases). This CDR3 has 17 residues. Germline V gene lookup returns CDR1 SGHRS and CDR2 YFSETQ. V lost 3 bases to trimming and J lost 0 bases, with 17 bases between them. The CDR3 spells CASSYRETGYSTDTQYF. DNA for the CDR3: TGCGCCAGCAGCTACCGGGAAACGGGGTATAGCACAGATACGCAGTATTTT.

The table lists this clonotype with many counts. This sequence joins TRBV12-3 or TRBV12-4 and TRBJ2-4; D is uncertain. This CDR3 is 13 amino acids long. Deletions cut 2 bases from V and 0 bases from J, with 2 bases between. The CDR3 DNA reads as TGTGCCAGCAGTTTACTAGCCAAAAACATTCAGTACTTC. As protein: CASSLLAKNIQYF.

The chain combines TRBV6-6 with TRBJ1-2, with a tentative D call TRBD1 (6 bases). The CDR3 is made up of 12 amino acids. Trimming removed 7 bases from V and 7 bases from J, with 13 bases in between. Germline V gives CDR1 MNHNY, CDR2 SVGAGI (reference sequence). CDR3 region: CASKGGSSGYTF. CDR3 sequence (DNA): TGTGCCAGCAAGGGGGGGTCGTCTGGCTACACCTTC.

V gene TRBV20-1 combines with J gene TRBJ1-2; TRBD1 might be the D (5 bases). V dropped 4 bases and J dropped 2 bases, with 14 bases sitting between them. Germline loops: CDR1 DFQATT, CDR2 SNEGSKA (reference sequence). There are 14 residues in the CDR3. The CDR3 nucleotides read TGCAGTGCTATTAGGGACGGAAGGAACTATGGCTACACCTTC. Protein product: CSAIRDGRNYGYTF.

The gene calls are TRBV7-2 and TRBJ2-3; the D is unclear. V lost 5 bases to trimming and J lost 0 bases, with 6 bases between them. This CDR3 region has 13 residues. Germline CDR1 SGHTA, CDR2 FQGNSA. The CDR3 region has the DNA TGTGCCAGCAGCGGCATCAGCACAGATACGCAGTATTTT. Amino acids: CASSGISTDTQYF.

This clonotype was seen a handful of times. The chain recombines TRBV7-3 with TRBJ2-5; maybe TRBD1 (5 bases). The CDR3 contains 14 residues. Trimming removed 5 bases at V and 0 bases at J, with 10 bases between. The germline gives CDR1 SGHTA, CDR2 FQGTGA. The CDR3 DNA is TGTGCCAGCAGCCCCAACAGGAACCAAGAGACCCAGTACTTC. It yields the protein CASSPNRNQETQYF.

This clonotype was recorded a few times. This chain joins TRBV2 and TRBJ1-1; D remains ambiguous. Between the trimmed V and J ends, which lost 4 bases and 0 bases, there was a span of 6 bases. This CDR3 region has 13 residues. Germline CDR1 reads SNHLY; CDR2 reads FYNNEI. CDR3 DNA sequence: TGTGCCAGCAGTGGGGAAATGAACACTGAAGCTTTCTTT. Translating gives CASSGEMNTEAFF.